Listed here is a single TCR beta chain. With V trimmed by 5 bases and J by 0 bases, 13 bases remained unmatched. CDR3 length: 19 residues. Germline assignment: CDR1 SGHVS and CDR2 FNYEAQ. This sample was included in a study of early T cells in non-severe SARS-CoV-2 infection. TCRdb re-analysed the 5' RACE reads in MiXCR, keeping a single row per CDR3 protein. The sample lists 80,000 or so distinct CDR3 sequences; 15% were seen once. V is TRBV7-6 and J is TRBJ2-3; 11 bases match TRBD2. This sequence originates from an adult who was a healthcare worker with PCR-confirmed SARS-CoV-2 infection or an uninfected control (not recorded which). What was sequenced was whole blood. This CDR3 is CASSQNLAGGRKSTDTQYF. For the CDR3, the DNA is TGTGCCAGCAGCCAAAATCTAGCGGGGGGCCGAAAAAGCACAGATACGCAGTATTTT.